The rows below give T cell receptor beta chains drawn from one sample of a study of blood T cells in healthy people across ages. TCRdb ran MiXCR on the 5' RACE reads and lists one entry per CDR3 protein. The data contain 1.8 million or so distinct CDR3 sequences, approximately 40% of them seen just once; the ten biggest clones take up 20% to 25%. The sequenced sample was blood. Source of these receptors: a human donor in good health. Both conserved end residues are part of each CDR3. The size field is filled for only some rows; it gives once, few, many or a size class.

TRBV5-1	-	TRBJ2-7	CASSTGPAYEQYF
TRBV7-2	-	TRBJ1-2	CASVSRERYGYTF
TRBV7-2	-	TRBJ2-1	CASSLVWTSGGAVGETQFF
TRBV4-3	-	TRBJ2-5	CASSQDRSASQQYF
TRBV27	few	TRBJ2-1	CASTSTGTGDNEQFF
TRBV29-1	-	TRBJ1-2	CSVEDLWVGFVYGYTF
TRBV20-1	-	TRBJ1-4	CSVATATNEKLFF
TRBV7-2	-	TRBJ2-5	CASSKRAGFQETQYF
TRBV11-1	-	TRBJ2-1	CASRALADSYNEQFF
TRBV4-1	-	TRBJ2-7	CASRSNAAGYYEQYF
TRBV19	-	TRBJ2-1	CASSIQGEGQFF
TRBV11-2	few	TRBJ2-7	CASSSLLGEALYEQYF
TRBV4-3	-	TRBJ2-5	CASSQELGSWGETQYF
TRBV24-1	-	TRBJ2-2	CATRGRGSTGELFF
TRBV12-3/TRBV12-4	-	TRBJ1-4	CASSSTGSPNEKPFF
TRBV6-5	-	TRBJ2-7	CASKFFQAEPYEQYF
TRBV5-1	-	TRBJ1-2	CAGSLASGATHYGYTF
TRBV7-2	-	TRBJ2-7	CASSPRQGFQYF
TRBV15	few	TRBJ2-5	CATSRDPMGVNRRETQYF
TRBV7-2	-	TRBJ2-1	CASSSDRGVYNEQFF
TRBV28	-	TRBJ1-2	CASRKSARGYTF
TRBV6-2/TRBV6-3	-	TRBJ2-1	CASSYVGGSYNEQFF
TRBV13	-	TRBJ1-1	CASSSPPAGTEAFF
TRBV5-1	-	TRBJ1-2	CASSPPRQDHGYTF
TRBV20-1	-	TRBJ2-7	CSARGQHWEQYF
TRBV7-2	-	TRBJ2-5	CASSFRFIGTNQETQYF
TRBV7-2	-	-	CASSLEFARDHEQYF
TRBV24-1	-	TRBJ2-1	CATSDPGLGRGVHEQFF
TRBV12-3/TRBV12-4	-	TRBJ2-7	CASSRRSGTAPTYEQYF
TRBV5-6	many	TRBJ2-5	CASSLTAGETQYF
TRBV4-3	few	TRBJ2-6	CASSQGWGGANVLTF
TRBV20-1	-	TRBJ1-3	CSARYREKGNTIYF
TRBV6-2/TRBV6-3	-	TRBJ1-2	CASSLTGFGYTF
TRBV18	few	TRBJ2-7	CASSPRADYEQYF
TRBV7-2	few	TRBJ1-2	CASSLEGSGTVYGYTF
TRBV24-1	-	TRBJ2-3	CATSATGASTDTQYF
TRBV6-5	-	TRBJ2-5	CASSYGGAGGDGETQYF
TRBV9	-	TRBJ1-2	CASSVGRKYGYTF
TRBV28	few	TRBJ2-7	CASSPWTQPYEQYF
TRBV4-3	-	TRBJ1-1	CTSSRWWEGPNTEAFF